This T cell receptor (beta chain) was observed in a study of regulatory T cells in long-lasting Graves disease (dated by TCRdb to the early 2020s). Turning to the overall study: Patients with newly diagnosed Graves' disease had been on antithyroid drugs for under 3 months. Peripheral blood TCR sequencing and RNA sequencing compared persistent Graves' disease patients with newly diagnosed Graves' disease patients. The study took place in China and was registered as a clinical trial. A total of 33 samples underwent TCR sequencing: roughly 13 from persistent and around 20 from newly diagnosed Graves' disease patients. Broader findings and caveats from the paper: Persistent patients shared more public clonotypes among themselves (under 3,000) than newly diagnosed patients did (approximately 870). Sequencing and analysis were restricted to the TCR beta chain. Persistent disease showed preferential use of TRBV28, TRBJ1-2 and TRBJ2-5, whereas newly diagnosed disease favored TRBV20-1 and TRBJ2-1. Compared with newly diagnosed patients, persistent Graves' disease patients had lower TCR Shannon entropy and fewer highly expanded clones, which suggests clonal expansion. The authors noted that the small sample size was a limitation that may lower accuracy. Only peripheral blood was studied, because thyroid tissue, the primary lesion, was inaccessible.

Library creation used multiplex PCR. The sample was run on an Illumina HiSeq 4000. TCR beta libraries were built with iRepertoire HTBI primers and Arm-PCR amplification of CDR3 regions. Before sequencing, the PCR products underwent gel purification. The paper's processing steps were these. Across samples, roughly 60 TRBV and 14 TRBJ segments were identified and used for gene usage analysis of CDR3 amino acid clonotypes. COPE and FqMerger were used to merge the filtered high-quality paired reads into contigs. BLAST was used to align contigs to the IMGT TRBV, TRBD and TRBJ reference genes, and CDR3 was defined following IMGT. Clonotypes above 0.1% frequency were classified as highly expanded clones. Shannon entropy was used to measure repertoire diversity, and the Gini coefficient was used to measure V-J evenness. Clonotypes shared by more than one individual were considered public. Using fastp trimming at Q25 and MiXCR clonotype assembly, TCRdb reanalyzed the public sequencing data and kept in-frame beta chains. Every distinct CDR3 protein forms one entry, paired with its most common genes and DNA. Clone size and V and J calls follow TCRdb, not the original study. The sample contains 350,000 to 500,000 distinct CDR3 sequences, around 15% of them found a single time. 9.5% to 12% of the sample goes to the ten largest clones.

Concerning this clonotype: It lacks a known antigen. No base-level quality is on record; no much larger clone is a single base apart.

Read against the paper, the sample's time point label means: newly diagnosed GD, antithyroid drugs for less than 3 months. For both TCR sequencing and RNA sequencing, RNA was extracted from PBMCs using TRIzol. The diagnosis of Graves' disease followed American Thyroid Association guidelines. Patients for the study were recruited at an endocrinology department in Xi'an, China. From each patient, around 9.3 milliliters of peripheral blood was collected into an EDTA anticoagulant tube. Ficoll Paque Plus density gradient separation was used to isolate PBMCs, and no further T cell sorting was performed. RNA quality was checked with an Agilent 2100 Bioanalyzer and agarose gel, and concentration with a NanoDrop 2000. V loses 10 bases of germline sequence and J loses 8 bases, and the interval between the two ends is 18 bases. The germline V gene (reference sequence) specifies SEHNR as CDR1 and FQNEAQ as CDR2. The CDR3 goes from the cysteine to the phenylalanine over 13 residues. Here the CDR3 DNA is all that survives: 39 bases in frame from base 1.

The sample was also linked to a second study, of T cells in Graves' hyperthyroidism and ophthalmopathy. As that second study puts it: Stable Graves' hyperthyroidism was defined as the absence of progression to ophthalmopathy over 18 months of follow-up. Hyperthyroidism patients were newly diagnosed, with disease duration under 2 months, and aged 18 to 65 years. Exclusion was applied to patients with uncontrolled infections, other autoimmune diseases, pregnancy or lactation. Diagnoses were based on clinical symptoms, serum thyroxine and TRAb, thyroid ultrasound and orbital computed tomography. A first-round RT-PCR of the TCR CDR3 used the HTBI primer set with the Qiagen OneStep RT-PCR kit. Most expanded thyroid clonotypes (frequency above 0.001) were also detected in blood, a finding suggesting that blood repertoires may reflect thyroid immune responses. Ophthalmopathy was separated from stable hyperthyroidism by a 13 V-J signature model, with 87.88% sensitivity and about 81% specificity obtained in cross-validation and 80%/75% obtained in testing. In validation, the model predicted progression to ophthalmopathy with approximately 71% sensitivity and approximately 72% specificity, a median of around six months before onset. TCR V-J signatures able to tell the groups apart were searched for in a discovery cohort of 90 to 100 patients, of whom around 43 had Graves' ophthalmopathy and more than 55 had stable Graves' hyperthyroidism. An independent validation cohort of around 19 hyperthyroidism patients and about 16 patients who later progressed to ophthalmopathy tested prospective prediction of ophthalmopathy. The 100 discovery patients were randomly split 7:3 into training and test sets. In roughly six Graves' hyperthyroidism patients, the study also compared T-cell repertoires from thyroid tissue with T-cell repertoires from blood. After blood sampling, hyperthyroidism patients were treated with methimazole at a starting dose of 30 mg daily, and ophthalmopathy patients were treated with high-dose intravenous methylprednisolone. The libraries were constructed in a second round of multiplex PCR and then size-selected and purified. Sequencing of the libraries was done on an Illumina HiSeq2000 using paired-end 100 bp reads. SOAPnuke was used to process the raw data, removing reads that contained adapters or uncalled bases, had a mean Phred below 15, or lacked an exact match to the constant primer or identifier. COPE v1.2.5 was used to merge high-quality paired reads, and clonotypes were defined as unique nucleotide sequences. Clonotypes were aligned to IMGT TRBV, TRBD and TRBJ reference segments using MiTCR v1.1. Analysis was restricted to V-J combinations with a frequency above 0.0001, which covered 99.2% of repertoires. A TCS score was defined as the ratio of F50 (clonal expansion) to E x V (chaos), with BLOSUM62-based TCRdist applied between CDR3 peptides within each V-J. Welch's t-statistics and random forest reduced roughly 500 V-J features to some 14, which were used in a naive Bayes classifier (R e1071). Sample size was not statistically predetermined, and blinding of investigators to group allocation was not performed. According to the paper, TCR Vbeta CDR3 sequencing was carried out on more than 120 peripheral blood samples, which came from under 50 ophthalmopathy, roughly 75 hyperthyroidism and 17 progressor patients.

Sample: peripheral blood mononuclear cells (PBMCs), taken at new diagnosis, from a patient treated with antithyroid drugs. The receptor comes from a woman aged 30 to 39 with Graves disease. Donor details come from another sample of the same person, matched by shared clones. This chain is built from TRBV7-9 and TRBJ2-1; the D segment may tentatively be TRBD1 or TRBD2, each giving 5 matched bases. The CDR3 region: CANTLEGRHEQFF. The DNA sequence is TGTGCCAACACTTTAGAGGGGCGGCATGAGCAGTTCTTC.